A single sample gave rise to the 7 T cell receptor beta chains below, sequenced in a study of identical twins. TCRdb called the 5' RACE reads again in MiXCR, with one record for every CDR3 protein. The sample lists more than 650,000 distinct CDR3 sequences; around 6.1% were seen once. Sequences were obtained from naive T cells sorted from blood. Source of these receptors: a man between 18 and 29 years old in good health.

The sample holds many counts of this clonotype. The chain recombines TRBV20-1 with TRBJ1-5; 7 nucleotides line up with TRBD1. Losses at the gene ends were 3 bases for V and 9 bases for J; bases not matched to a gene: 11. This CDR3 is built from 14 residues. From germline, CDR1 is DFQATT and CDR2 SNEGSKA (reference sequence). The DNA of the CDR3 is TGCAGTGCTAGTTCCCGGGACAGATATCGGCCCCAGCATTTT. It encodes CSASSRDRYRPQHF.

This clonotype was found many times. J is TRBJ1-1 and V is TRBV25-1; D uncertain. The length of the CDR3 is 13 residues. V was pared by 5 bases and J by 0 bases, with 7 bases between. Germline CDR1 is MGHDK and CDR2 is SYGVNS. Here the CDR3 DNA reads TGTGCCAGCAGTACAACCATGAACACTGAAGCTTTCTTT. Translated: CASSTTMNTEAFF.

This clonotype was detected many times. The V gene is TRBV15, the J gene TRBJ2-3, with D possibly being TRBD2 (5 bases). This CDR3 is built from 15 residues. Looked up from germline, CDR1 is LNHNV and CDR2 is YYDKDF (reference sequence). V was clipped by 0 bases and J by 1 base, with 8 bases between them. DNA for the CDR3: TGTGCCACCAGCAGAGAGGAGGCCGGCACAGATACGCAGTATTTT. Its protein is CATSREEAGTDTQYF.

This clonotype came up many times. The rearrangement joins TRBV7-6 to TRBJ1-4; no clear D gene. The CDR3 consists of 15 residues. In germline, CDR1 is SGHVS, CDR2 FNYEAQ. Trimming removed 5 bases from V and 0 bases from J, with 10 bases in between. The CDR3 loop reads CASSPGPATNEKLFF. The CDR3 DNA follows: TGTGCCAGCAGCCCCGGACCCGCAACTAATGAAAAACTGTTTTTT. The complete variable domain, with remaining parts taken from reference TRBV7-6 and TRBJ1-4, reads GAGVSQSPRYKVTKRGQDVALRCDPISGHVSLYWYRQALGQGPEFLTYFNYEAQQDKSGLPNDRFSAERPEGSISTLTIQRTEQRDSAMYRCASSPGPATNEKLFFGSGTQLSVL.

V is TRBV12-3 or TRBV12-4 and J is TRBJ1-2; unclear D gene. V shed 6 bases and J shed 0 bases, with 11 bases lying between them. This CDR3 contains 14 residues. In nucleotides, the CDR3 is TGTGCCAGCAGCCTCGACGGACCTAACTATGGCTACACCTTC. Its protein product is CASSLDGPNYGYTF.

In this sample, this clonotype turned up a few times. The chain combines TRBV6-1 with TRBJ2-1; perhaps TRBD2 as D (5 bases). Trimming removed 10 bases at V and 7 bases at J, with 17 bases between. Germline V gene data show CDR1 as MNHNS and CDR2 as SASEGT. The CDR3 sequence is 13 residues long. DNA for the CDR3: TGTGCCACAACGCGCCCGGGATTTAATGAGCAGTTCTTC. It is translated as CATTRPGFNEQFF.

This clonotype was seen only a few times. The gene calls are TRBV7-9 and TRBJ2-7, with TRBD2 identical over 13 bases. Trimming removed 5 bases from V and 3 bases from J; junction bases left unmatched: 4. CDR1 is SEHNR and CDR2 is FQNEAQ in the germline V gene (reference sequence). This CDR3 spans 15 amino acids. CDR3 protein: CASSPRLAGGYEQYV. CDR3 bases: TGTGCCAGCAGCCCGCGACTAGCGGGAGGCTACGAGCAGTACGTC.